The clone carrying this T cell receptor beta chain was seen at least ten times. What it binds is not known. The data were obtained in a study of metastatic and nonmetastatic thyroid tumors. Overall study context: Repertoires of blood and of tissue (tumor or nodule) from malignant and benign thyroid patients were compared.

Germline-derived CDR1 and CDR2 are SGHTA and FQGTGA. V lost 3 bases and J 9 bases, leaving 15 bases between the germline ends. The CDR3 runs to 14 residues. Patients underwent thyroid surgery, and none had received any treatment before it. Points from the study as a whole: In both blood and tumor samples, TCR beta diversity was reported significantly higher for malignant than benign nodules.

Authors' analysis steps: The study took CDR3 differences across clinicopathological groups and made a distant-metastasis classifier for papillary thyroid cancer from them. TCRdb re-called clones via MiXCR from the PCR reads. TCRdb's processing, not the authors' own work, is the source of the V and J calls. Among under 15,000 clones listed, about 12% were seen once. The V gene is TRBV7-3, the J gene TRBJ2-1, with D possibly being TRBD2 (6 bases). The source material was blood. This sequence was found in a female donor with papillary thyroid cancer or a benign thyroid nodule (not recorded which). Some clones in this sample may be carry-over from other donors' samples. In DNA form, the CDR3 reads TGTGCCAGCAGCTTGGACCCCTACGGGGGTGAGCAGTTCTTC. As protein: CASSLDPYGGEQFF.